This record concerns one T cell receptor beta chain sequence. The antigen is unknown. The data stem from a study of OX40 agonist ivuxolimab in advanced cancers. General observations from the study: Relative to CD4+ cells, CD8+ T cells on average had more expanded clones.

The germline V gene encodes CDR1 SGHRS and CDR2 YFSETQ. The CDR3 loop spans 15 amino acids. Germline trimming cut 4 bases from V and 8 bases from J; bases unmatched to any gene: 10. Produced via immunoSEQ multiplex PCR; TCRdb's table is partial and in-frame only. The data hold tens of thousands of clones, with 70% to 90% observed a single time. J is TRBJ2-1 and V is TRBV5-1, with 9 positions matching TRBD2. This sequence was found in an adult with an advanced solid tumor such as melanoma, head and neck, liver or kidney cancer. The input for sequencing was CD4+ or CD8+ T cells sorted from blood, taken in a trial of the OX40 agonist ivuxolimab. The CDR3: CASSGGVAGVHEQFF. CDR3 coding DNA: TGCGCCAGCAGCGGCGGGGTAGCGGGAGTGCATGAGCAGTTCTTC.